A single sample gave rise to the 19 T cell receptor beta chains below, sequenced in a study of human T cells and chemical hapten exposure. As to time point: patch test 2, 6 weeks after DPC sensitization. This sample's treatment: therapeutic diphenylcyclopropenone sensitization with weekly scalp DPC. TCRdb re-called the RACE reads through MiXCR, storing one row per CDR3 protein. The table lists 80,000 to 95,000 distinct CDR3 sequences, approximately 10% of them singletons. The sample consisted of whole blood, taken in connection with sensitization to the hapten diphenylcyclopropenone (DPC). The source is a man aged 18 to 29 with alopecia areata. Some clones in this sample may be carry-over from other donors' samples.

This clonotype was seen more than once but under ten times. The J gene is TRBJ2-3, the V gene TRBV5-1; 7 nucleotides line up with TRBD2. The CDR3 spans 16 residues. Germline CDR1 is SGHRS and CDR2 is YFSETQ. V dropped 4 bases and J dropped 0; count of bases not matched to a gene: 8. CDR3 region: CASSPGGGRSTDTQYF. DNA for the CDR3: TGCGCCAGCAGCCCGGGGGGTGGCAGGAGCACAGATACGCAGTATTTT.

A remark on this clonotype: A much larger clone differs from this one at a single base, so this may be a read error. The CDR3 nucleotides read TGTGCCAGCAGCTCAATTCGGGGCTCCTATCATTCACCCCTCCACTTT. Translated: CASSSIRGSYHSPLHF. The rearrangement uses TRBV11-2 and TRBJ1-6, with a tentative D call TRBD1 (5 bases). Germline V gene lookup returns CDR1 SGHAT and CDR2 FQNNGV. The CDR3 has 16 residues.

In this sample, this clonotype turned up a few times. The DNA of the CDR3 is TGTGCCAGCAGCTTAAACAGACAAGAGACCCAGTACTTC. Protein product: CASSLNRQETQYF. This rearrangement joins TRBV7-3 to TRBJ2-5; D not resolved. The germline V gene has CDR1 SGHTA and CDR2 FQGTGA. This CDR3 is built from 13 residues. The V gene lost 1 base and the J gene lost 2 bases, with 5 bases spanning the gap.

At least ten counts were recorded for this clonotype. J is TRBJ1-1 and V is TRBV7-8, with TRBD1 identical over 7 bases. The CDR3 sequence is 14 residues long. The J segment lost 4 bases and the V segment lost 5 bases, leaving 7 bases of the junction unmatched. Germline loops: CDR1 SGHVS, CDR2 FQNEAQ. The CDR3 DNA follows: TGTGCCAGCAGCGTACAGGGGATGAGCACTGAAGCTTTCTTT. Protein: CASSVQGMSTEAFF.

This chain links TRBV6-4 with TRBJ2-7; D possibly corresponds to TRBD2 (5 bases). The CDR3 has 11 amino acids. The germline gives CDR1 MRHNA, CDR2 SNTAGT. Trimming took 8 bases from V and 3 from J, leaving 8 bases between them. CDR3 in DNA: TGTGCCAGCGGAGGAAACTACGAGCAGTACGTC. Residues: CASGGNYEQYV.

The genes are TRBV29-1 and TRBJ1-1, with D possibly matching TRBD1 (5 bases). This CDR3 is built from 11 residues. Per the germline V gene, CDR1 is SQVTM and CDR2 is ANQGSEA. Deletions cut 6 bases from V and 6 bases from J, with 11 bases between. CDR3 DNA sequence: TGCAGCGTGGCTACAGGAGCTGAAGCTTTCTTT. Amino acids: CSVATGAEAFF.

V gene TRBV7-9 combines with J gene TRBJ2-1; no clear D. The germline V and J ends were trimmed by 8 bases and 9 bases, with 11 bases remaining between them. Germline-derived CDR1 and CDR2 are SEHNR and FQNEAQ (reference sequence). This CDR3 contains 11 residues. The CDR3 reads CASGPLTEQFF. CDR3 coding DNA: TGTGCCAGCGGACCCCTTACTGAGCAGTTCTTC.

The chain uses TRBV20-1 and TRBJ2-3; D gene unclear. V was shortened by 1 base and J by 2 bases, with 13 bases between the two germline ends. Germline V CDR1 and CDR2: DFQATT, SNEGSKA (reference sequence). This CDR3 region has 15 residues. The CDR3 sequence: CSARAISSVTDTQYF. The CDR3 DNA follows: TGCAGTGCTAGAGCCATCTCGAGTGTCACAGATACGCAGTATTTT.

This clonotype appeared a few times. The chain recombines TRBV18 with TRBJ2-3, with 10 bases aligning to TRBD1. Germline trimming cut 2 bases from V and 9 bases from J; bases unmatched to any gene: 5. This CDR3 is 14 amino acids long. The V gene's germline CDR1 is KGHSH and CDR2 LQKENI. The CDR3 region is CASSPYRDRGTQYF. The CDR3 DNA sequence: TGTGCCAGCTCACCATACAGGGACAGGGGCACGCAGTATTTT.

CDR3: CASSLALGGFAYGYTF. CDR3 coding DNA: TGTGCCAGCAGCTTAGCGCTTGGGGGATTCGCCTATGGCTACACCTTC. The rearrangement links TRBV7-2 to TRBJ1-2, with a weak D call TRBD1 (5 bases). V was cut by 0 bases and J by 4 bases, with 15 bases left in between. Germline V lookup: CDR1 SGHTA, CDR2 FQGNSA. The CDR3 is 16 amino acids.

V and J are TRBV19 and TRBJ1-5; D is uncertain. The CDR3 is 14 amino acids. Germline assignment: CDR1 LNHDA and CDR2 SQIVND (reference sequence). V was shortened by 7 bases and J by 1 base, with 11 bases between the two germline ends. CDR3 region: CASTSRLSNQPQHF. The CDR3 bases are TGTGCCAGTACCTCGAGGCTCAGCAATCAGCCCCAGCATTTT.

The J gene is TRBJ1-6, the V gene TRBV7-3, with a possible D match to TRBD1 (5 bases). CDR3 length: 15 residues. The V end lost 0 bases, the J end lost 7 bases, and 10 bases lay between the germline ends. CDR1 is SGHTA, CDR2 FQGTGA, per germline. CDR3 bases: TGTGCCAGCAGCTTAACTGGGACCCTGAATTCACCCCTCCACTTT. It specifies CASSLTGTLNSPLHF.

In its sample, this clonotype was seen a few times. CDR3 in DNA: TGTGCCAGCAGCTCCCGGGGGGCTGGGGAGACCCAGTACTTC. It encodes CASSSRGAGETQYF. The genes are TRBV7-6 and TRBJ2-5; a possible D gene is TRBD2 (7 bases). V lost 4 bases, J lost 5 bases, and 14 bases lay in between. This CDR3 contains 14 residues. The germline gives CDR1 SGHVS, CDR2 FNYEAQ.

V gene TRBV6-2 or TRBV6-3 combines with J gene TRBJ2-7; maybe TRBD2 (6 bases). This CDR3 has 13 amino acids. V was pared by 7 bases and J by 4 bases, with 14 bases between. CDR1 MNHEY and CDR2 SVGEGT come from the germline V gene. The DNA for the CDR3 is TGTGCCAGCAACCGCGGAGGGCGTTACGAGCAGTACTTC. It specifies CASNRGGRYEQYF.

In this sample, this clonotype turned up a few times. The V and J genes are TRBV5-1 and TRBJ2-6, with 13 nucleotides matching TRBD2. V lost 4 bases and J lost 0; bases outside the gene matches: 4. CDR1 and CDR2 from the germline V gene are SGHRS and YFSETQ. The CDR3 has 18 residues. CDR3 region: CASSRWTSGGSGANVLTF. CDR3 nucleotides: TGCGCCAGCAGCCGCTGGACTAGCGGGGGCTCTGGGGCCAACGTCCTGACTTTC.

This clonotype appeared many times. V is TRBV12-3 or TRBV12-4 and J is TRBJ1-4; the D gene is possibly TRBD1 (5 bases). V lost 6 bases and J 7 bases, leaving 9 bases between the germline ends. CDR3 length: 12 residues. For the CDR3, the DNA is TGTGCCAGCAGCTGGGACGGTGAAAAACTGTTTTTT. It specifies CASSWDGEKLFF.

In its sample, this clonotype was seen a few times. The V and J genes are TRBV12-3 or TRBV12-4 and TRBJ2-7, with 7 bases aligning to TRBD1. V shed 5 bases, J shed 2 bases, and the junction held 3 bases outside the gene matches. The CDR3 loop spans 13 amino acids. The CDR3 is CASSRDRAYEQYF. The CDR3 DNA follows: TGTGCCAGCAGTAGGGACAGAGCCTACGAGCAGTACTTC.

The CDR3 DNA reads TGTGCCAGCAGTTATCTTCTGGGTACGATGGCTTTCTTT. Residues: CASSYLLGTMAFF. The chain couples TRBV6-2 or TRBV6-3 to TRBJ1-1; D uncertain. V dropped 3 bases and J dropped 11 bases, with 16 bases sitting between them. Germline CDR1 and CDR2: MNHEY and SVGEGT. The CDR3 extends over 13 amino acids.

This clonotype showed up many times. J is TRBJ2-5 and V is TRBV7-2; a weak D match, TRBD1 (6 bases). Trimming removed 0 bases from V and 5 bases from J, with 10 bases in between. CDR1 SGHTA and CDR2 FQGNSA come from the germline V gene. This CDR3 comprises 14 residues. CDR3 residues: CASSLAGRGETQYF. CDR3 nucleotide sequence: TGTGCCAGCAGCTTAGCGGGAAGGGGGGAGACCCAGTACTTC. Full variable domain (outside the CDR3, taken from reference TRBV7-2 and TRBJ2-5): GAGVSQSPSNKVTEKGKDVELRCDPISGHTALYWYRQSLGQGLEFLIYFQGNSAPDKSGLPSDRFSAERTGGSVSTLTIQRTQQEDSAVYLCASSLAGRGETQYFGPGTRLLVL.